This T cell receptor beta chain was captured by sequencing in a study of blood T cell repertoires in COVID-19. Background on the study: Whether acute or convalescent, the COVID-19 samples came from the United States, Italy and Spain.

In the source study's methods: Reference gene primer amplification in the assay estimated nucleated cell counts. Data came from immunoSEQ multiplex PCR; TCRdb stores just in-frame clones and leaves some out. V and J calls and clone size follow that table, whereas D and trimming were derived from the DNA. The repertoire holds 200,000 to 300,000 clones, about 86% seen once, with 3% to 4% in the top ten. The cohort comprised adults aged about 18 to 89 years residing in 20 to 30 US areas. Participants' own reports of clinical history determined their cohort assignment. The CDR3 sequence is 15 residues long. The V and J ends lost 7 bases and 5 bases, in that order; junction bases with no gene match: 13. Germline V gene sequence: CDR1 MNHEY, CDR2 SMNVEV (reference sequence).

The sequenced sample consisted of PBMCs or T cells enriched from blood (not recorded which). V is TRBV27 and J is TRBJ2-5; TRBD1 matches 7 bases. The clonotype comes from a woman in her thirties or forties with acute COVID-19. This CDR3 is CASKIGVGGFETQYF. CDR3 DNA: TGTGCCAGCAAAATAGGAGTAGGGGGCTTCGAGACCCAGTACTTC.